These T cell receptor beta chains were read from a single sample in a study of lymphopenia after photon versus proton radiotherapy. The method was immunoSEQ multiplex PCR; TCRdb's version includes in-frame clones alone and lacks a portion of them. The sample records around 63,000 clones, about 86% being singletons. Sequenced material: peripheral blood, taken from a patient treated with photon-based radiotherapy. The receptors stem from a man aged 40-55 years with gastric cancer. Each CDR3 is given with its conserved first and last residue. Fields, in order: J gene, D gene, V gene, clone size, CDR3 DNA, CDR3 protein. A D gene is named only where the DNA matches it firmly. Part of the rows lack a size; the others show once, few, many or a class for expanded clones.

j_gene: TRBJ2-3
d_gene: NA
v_gene: TRBV29-1
abundance: NA
CDR3nt: TGCAGCCTTATAAACGGCTATAGCACAGATACGCAGTATTTT
CDR3aa: CSLINGYSTDTQYF

j_gene: TRBJ1-2
d_gene: NA
v_gene: TRBV5-5
abundance: NA
CDR3nt: TGTGCCAGCAGCTTGGGACAGGCGATAGGAGGCGGCTACACCTTC
CDR3aa: CASSLGQAIGGGYTF

j_gene: TRBJ1-2
d_gene: NA
v_gene: TRBV27
abundance: NA
CDR3nt: TGTGCCAGCAACTCGTATGGAGGCTATGGCTACACCTTC
CDR3aa: CASNSYGGYGYTF

j_gene: TRBJ1-1
d_gene: NA
v_gene: TRBV14
abundance: NA
CDR3nt: TGTGCCAGCAGCCGATACGGGGGATACACTGAAGCTTTCTTT
CDR3aa: CASSRYGGYTEAFF

j_gene: TRBJ1-2
d_gene: TRBD1
v_gene: TRBV18
abundance: once
CDR3nt: TGTGCCAGCTCACCCCGACAGGGTCCACCCTATGGCTACACCTTC
CDR3aa: CASSPRQGPPYGYTF

j_gene: TRBJ2-5
d_gene: TRBD1
v_gene: TRBV19
abundance: NA
CDR3nt: TGTGCCAGTAGCACGGGACAGCAAGAGACCCAGTACTTC
CDR3aa: CASSTGQQETQYF

j_gene: TRBJ2-3
d_gene: NA
v_gene: TRBV11-1
abundance: NA
CDR3nt: TGTGCCAGCAGCTTAAGGCAGGGCGGGGGCACAGATACGCAGTATTTT
CDR3aa: CASSLRQGGGTDTQYF

j_gene: TRBJ1-3
d_gene: NA
v_gene: TRBV2
abundance: NA
CDR3nt: TGTGCCAGCAGTGATGAATGGTACTCTGGAAACACCATATATTTT
CDR3aa: CASSDEWYSGNTIYF

j_gene: TRBJ2-5
d_gene: NA
v_gene: TRBV11-2
abundance: NA
CDR3nt: TGTGCCAGCAGCAAGCAAAGGTCCCAAGAGACCCAGTACTTC
CDR3aa: CASSKQRSQETQYF

j_gene: TRBJ2-7
d_gene: TRBD1
v_gene: TRBV6-6
abundance: NA
CDR3nt: TGTGCCAGCAGACCGGACAGGGAAGCGTCCTACGAGCAGTACTTC
CDR3aa: CASRPDREASYEQYF